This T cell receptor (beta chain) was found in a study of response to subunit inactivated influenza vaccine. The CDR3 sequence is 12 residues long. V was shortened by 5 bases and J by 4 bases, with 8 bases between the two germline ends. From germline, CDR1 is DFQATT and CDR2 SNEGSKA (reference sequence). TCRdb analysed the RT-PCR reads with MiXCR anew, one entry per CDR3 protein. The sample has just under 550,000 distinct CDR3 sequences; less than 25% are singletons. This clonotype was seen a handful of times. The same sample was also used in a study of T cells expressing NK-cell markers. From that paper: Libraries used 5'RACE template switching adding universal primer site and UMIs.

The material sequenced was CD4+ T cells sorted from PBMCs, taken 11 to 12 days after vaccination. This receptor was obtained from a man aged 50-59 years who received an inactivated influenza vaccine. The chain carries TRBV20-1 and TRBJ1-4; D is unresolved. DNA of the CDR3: TGCAGTGCTGATTCAGATAATGAAAAACTGTTTTTT. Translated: CSADSDNEKLFF.